This is a list of T cell receptor beta chains from one sample in a study of T cell responses to AZD1222 COVID-19 vaccine. The table came from immunoSEQ multiplex PCR; TCRdb's copy has only in-frame clones and leaves some out. The sample lists approximately 150,000 clones, 75% to 90% occurring once. Sample: peripheral blood, taken 28 days after the second dose of the MenACWY control vaccine. The receptor source for this set is an adult who received the MenACWY meningococcal vaccine as a control. CDR3s include the opening cysteine and the closing phenylalanine or tryptophan. The D gene is left open where the match is weak. Part of the rows lack a size; the others show once, few, many or a class for expanded clones.

j_call v_call clone_size cdr3_length d_call cdr3_nt cdr3_aa
TRBJ1-1 TRBV2 . 14 . TGTGCCAGCAGTGATTGGGGGGGGGACACTGAAGCTTTCTTT CASSDWGGDTEAFF
TRBJ2-1 TRBV5-5 . 15 . TGTGCCAGCAGCTTGGATCTGAACTCCTACAATGAGCAGTTCTTC CASSLDLNSYNEQFF
TRBJ1-1 TRBV12-3/TRBV12-4 . 13 . TGTGCCAGCAGCCTCTCTGTAGTCACTGAAGCTTTCTTT CASSLSVVTEAFF
TRBJ1-1 TRBV7-2 once 13 . TGTGCCAGCACCCATCCGTGGAACACTGAAGCTTTCTTT CASTHPWNTEAFF
TRBJ2-3 TRBV27 . 16 . TGTGCCAGCGGGCCGAGACTAGACCTAAGGTTAGATACGCAGTATTTT CASGPRLDLRLDTQYF
TRBJ1-1 TRBV6-6 . 11 . TGTGCCAGCAGGGGAGGGGCTGAAGCTTTCTTT CASRGGAEAFF
TRBJ2-7 TRBV9 . 15 TRBD2 TGTGCCAGCAGCCCCACGGGAGGGAGCTCCTACGAGCAGTACTTC CASSPTGGSSYEQYF
TRBJ1-1 TRBV5-1 . 14 . TGCGCCAGCACCATGGACGCAGGGAACACTGAAGCTTTCTTT CASTMDAGNTEAFF
TRBJ1-1 TRBV20-1 . 11 TRBD1 TGCAGCGGGACAGGGGGAACTGAAGCTTTCTTT CSGTGGTEAFF
TRBJ2-7 TRBV7-9 . 16 . TGTGCCAGCAGCTTAACTGCGACCTTACAATCCTACGAGCAGTACTTC CASSLTATLQSYEQYF
TRBJ2-1 TRBV5-4 . 17 . TGTGCCAGCAGCGCCGGATTAGTAGGAGGTACCTACAATGAGCAGTTCTTC CASSAGLVGGTYNEQFF
TRBJ2-3 TRBV6-5 . 15 TRBD1 TGTGCCAGCGAGGAAACAGGGGCGGCGACAGATACGCAGTATTTT CASEETGAATDTQYF
TRBJ1-4 TRBV30 . 16 . TGTGCCTGGAGTCTACTACAGTTCCGGGGGAATGAAAAACTGTTTTTT CAWSLLQFRGNEKLFF
TRBJ2-7 TRBV29-1 few 14 TRBD1 TGCAGCGTCACATCCGGGACAGGGACCTACGAGCAGTACTTC CSVTSGTGTYEQYF
TRBJ1-4 TRBV5-1 . 15 . TGCGCCAGCAGCTTCGTGCCTTCTTATAGTGAAAAACTGTTTTTT CASSFVPSYSEKLFF